The 7 T cell receptor beta chains in this list originate from one sample, sequenced in a study of blood T cell repertoires in COVID-19. Libraries were prepared by immunoSEQ multiplex PCR; TCRdb keeps only in-frame clonotypes and omits some of them. The table records about 65,000 clones, around four fifths of them present only once. Material for sequencing was peripheral blood. The receptors were sampled from an elderly man with acute or convalescent COVID-19.

The chain recombines TRBV2 with TRBJ2-5; D possibly corresponds to TRBD2 (6 bases). This CDR3 contains 12 residues. The V end was cut by 6 bases, the J end by 5 bases, with 10 bases between. Germline V gene data show CDR1 as SNHLY and CDR2 as FYNNEI. The CDR3: CASRASAETQYF. The DNA of the CDR3 is TGTGCCAGCAGGGCTAGCGCGGAGACCCAGTACTTC.

The J gene is TRBJ2-7, the V gene TRBV5-6; a possible D gene is TRBD1 (7 bases). This CDR3 comprises 16 residues. Germline loops: CDR1 SGHDT, CDR2 YYEEEE. The V gene lost 4 bases and the J gene lost 3 bases, with 20 bases spanning the gap. CDR3 amino acids: CASSEYGGGDSYEQYF. The CDR3 nucleotides read TGTGCCAGCAGCGAATACGGGGGCGGGGACAGCTACGAGCAGTACTTC.

The CDR3 bases are TGTGCCAGCAGTTACTGGGACAGGGGGTTACCTGTGAACACTGAAGCTTTCTTT. Its protein is CASSYWDRGLPVNTEAFF. The chain joins TRBV6-2 or TRBV6-3 to TRBJ1-1, with 11 bases aligning to TRBD1. V trimming: 1 base; J trimming: 0 bases; junction bases outside the gene matches: 7. Per germline, CDR1 MNHEY and CDR2 SVGEGT. This CDR3 is built from 18 residues.

The chain has TRBV5-4 and TRBJ1-2; a possible D gene is TRBD1 (6 bases). With 3 bases removed from V and 4 bases from J, the gap between germline ends came to 16 bases. The CDR3 loop spans 15 amino acids. Germline V CDR1 and CDR2: SGHNT, YYREEE (reference sequence). The CDR3 DNA reads as TGTGCCAGCAGCTCCCAAAAGACAGGAAGCTATGGCTACACCTTC. Protein: CASSSQKTGSYGYTF. The variable domain in full, with the rest retrieved from reference TRBV5-4 and TRBJ1-2, is ETGVTQSPTHLIKTRGQQVTLRCSSQSGHNTVSWYQQALGQGPQFIFQYYREEENGRGNFPPRFSGLQFPNYSSELNVNALELDDSALYLCASSSQKTGSYGYTFGSGTRLTVV.

This clone showed up just a few times. V and J are TRBV6-5 and TRBJ1-2, with 11 bases aligning to TRBD1. The ends lost 5 bases at V and 6 bases at J; junction bases unmatched: 8. Per the germline V gene, CDR1 is MNHEY and CDR2 is SVGAGI. This CDR3 region has 15 residues. The CDR3 reads CASSPRTGGFNGYTF. CDR3 coding DNA: TGTGCCAGCAGTCCCCGGACAGGGGGCTTTAATGGCTACACCTTC.

The genes are TRBV10-2 and TRBJ1-1; 7 bases line up with TRBD1. V dropped 4 bases and J dropped 3; count of bases not matched to a gene: 5. The CDR3 runs to 14 residues. The germline V gene encodes CDR1 WSHSY and CDR2 SAAADI. The CDR3 region is CASSVVQGYTEAFF. The CDR3 nucleotides are TGCGCCAGCAGTGTCGTACAGGGGTACACTGAAGCTTTCTTT.

The chain carries TRBV11-1 and TRBJ2-7; D ambiguous. This CDR3 is 13 amino acids long. Germline V gene lookup returns CDR1 SGHAT and CDR2 FQDESV (reference sequence). V was trimmed by 0 bases and J by 2 bases, leaving 5 bases between them. CDR3 region: CASSLAATYEQYF. In DNA, the CDR3 is TGTGCCAGCAGCTTAGCGGCCACCTACGAGCAGTACTTC.